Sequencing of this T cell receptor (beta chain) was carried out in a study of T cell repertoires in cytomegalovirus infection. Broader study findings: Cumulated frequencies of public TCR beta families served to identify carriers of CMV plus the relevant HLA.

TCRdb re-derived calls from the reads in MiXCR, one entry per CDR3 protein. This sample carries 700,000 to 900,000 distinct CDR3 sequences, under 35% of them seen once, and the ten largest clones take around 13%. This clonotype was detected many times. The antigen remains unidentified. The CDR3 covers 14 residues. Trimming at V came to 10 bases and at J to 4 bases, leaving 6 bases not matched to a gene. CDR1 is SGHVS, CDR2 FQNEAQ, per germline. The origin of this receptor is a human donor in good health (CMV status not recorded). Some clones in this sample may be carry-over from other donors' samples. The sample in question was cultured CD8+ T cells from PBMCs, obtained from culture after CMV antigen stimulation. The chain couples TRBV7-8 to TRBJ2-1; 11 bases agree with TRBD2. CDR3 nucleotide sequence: TGTGCCACGAGCGGACTAGCGGGTTACAATGAGCAGTTCTTC. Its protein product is CATSGLAGYNEQFF. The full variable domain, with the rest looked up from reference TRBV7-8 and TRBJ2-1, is GAGVSQSPRYKVAKRGQDVALRCDPISGHVSLFWYQQALGQGPEFLTYFQNEAQLDKSGLPSDRFFAERPEGSVSTLKIQRTQQEDSAVYLCATSGLAGYNEQFFGPGTRLTVL.